The 22 T cell receptor beta chains reported below all come from one sample, sequenced in a study of graft-versus-host responses after intestinal transplantation. Antigen specificity for these receptors is unknown. Sequencing was performed with immunoSEQ multiplex PCR; in TCRdb, only in-frame clones are kept and a portion is missing. Of 75,000 to 90,000 clones in the sample, around 90% are singletons; the top ten hold 0.3% to 0.4%. The specimen comprised unstimulated CD4+ T cells sorted from spleen or lymph node cells, sampled before intestinal transplant. These receptors came from a human donor who received an intestinal transplant.

The chain carries TRBV11-2 and TRBJ2-1; 16 bases line up with TRBD2. The CDR3 runs 19 residues. Germline V gene sequence: CDR1 SGHAT, CDR2 FQNNGV. With 1 base clipped from V and 2 bases from J, the junction kept 5 bases outside the gene matches. CDR3 sequence (DNA): TGTGCCAGCAGCTTAGCGGGACTAGCGGGGGGGCAGACCTACAATGAGCAGTTCTTC. Its protein is CASSLAGLAGGQTYNEQFF.

The rearrangement links TRBV11-2 to TRBJ1-1, with 7 bases fitting TRBD1. Germline V gene lookup returns CDR1 SGHAT and CDR2 FQNNGV. This CDR3 contains 15 residues. Germline trimming cut 5 bases from V and 1 base from J; bases unmatched to any gene: 7. CDR3 coding DNA: TGTGCCAGCAGCCCGATACAGGGGAGGAACACTGAAGCTTTCTTT. Its translation is CASSPIQGRNTEAFF. Looking up the rest from reference TRBV11-2 and TRBJ1-1 gives the full variable domain: EAGVAQSPRYKIIEKRQSVAFWCNPISGHATLYWYQQILGQGPKLLIQFQNNGVVDDSQLPKDRFSAERLKGVDSTLKIQPAKLEDSAVYLCASSPIQGRNTEAFFGQGTRLTVV.

The rearrangement joins TRBV5-1 to TRBJ2-3, with 11 bases that match TRBD2. V dropped 0 bases and J dropped 4; count of bases not matched to a gene: 4. This CDR3 has 16 amino acids. CDR1 is SGHRS, CDR2 YFSETQ, per germline. The CDR3 region has the DNA TGCGCCAGCAGCTTGGCCGGGGGACTAGCGGCAGATACGCAGTATTTT. Amino acid sequence: CASSLAGGLAADTQYF.

The gene calls are TRBV6-4 and TRBJ1-1, with TRBD1 identical over 8 bases. Germline V gene lookup returns CDR1 MRHNA and CDR2 SNTAGT. V was clipped by 3 bases and J by 4 bases; unmatched bases: 4. This CDR3 is 14 amino acids long. This CDR3 reads CASSETGEGTEAFF. The CDR3 nucleotides read TGTGCCAGCAGTGAGACAGGGGAGGGCACTGAAGCTTTCTTT.

The V gene is TRBV27, the J gene TRBJ2-7, with 13 bases that match TRBD2. J lost 2 bases, V lost 5 bases, and 3 bases had no gene match. The CDR3 has 15 amino acids. CDR1 and CDR2 from the germline V gene are MNHEY and SMNVEV (reference sequence). The CDR3 region has the DNA TGTGCCAGCAGTCCTGGACTAGCGGGAGCCTACGAGCAGTACTTC. As protein: CASSPGLAGAYEQYF.

This rearrangement joins TRBV2 to TRBJ1-1; the D is unclear. The germline V gene has CDR1 SNHLY and CDR2 FYNNEI. The CDR3 totals 15 residues. V was trimmed by 7 bases and J by 2 bases, leaving 17 bases between them. This CDR3 is CASKVESTRNTEAFF. CDR3 bases: TGTGCCAGCAAGGTAGAGTCGACAAGAAACACTGAAGCTTTCTTT.

The rearrangement links TRBV2 to TRBJ2-7, with 8 bases aligning to TRBD1. The CDR3 runs to 14 residues. After removal of 8 bases from V and 0 bases from J, the junction contained 6 bases not matched to a gene. Germline lookup yields CDR1 SNHLY and CDR2 FYNNEI. The CDR3 coding sequence is TGTGCCAGCGTGATGCAGGGGGCCTCCTACGAGCAGTACTTC. Amino acids: CASVMQGASYEQYF.

This chain connects TRBV4-1 to TRBJ2-7; the D is unclear. Germline CDR1 reads MGHRA; CDR2 reads YSYEKL. The ends were cut back, 4 bases at V and 7 bases at J, with 8 bases in the middle. The CDR3 sequence is 11 residues long. The CDR3 region is CASSRLGEQYF. For the CDR3, the DNA is TGCGCCAGCAGCCGACTTGGAGAGCAGTACTTC.

This clone was observed a few times. The chain is built from TRBV11-2 and TRBJ2-6; TRBD1 agrees at 7 bases. The length of the CDR3 is 15 residues. V lost 5 bases and J lost 2; bases outside the gene matches: 3. Germline-derived CDR1 and CDR2 are SGHAT and FQNNGV. CDR3 DNA sequence: TGTGCCAGCAGCCAAACAGGGGCTGGGGCCAACGTCCTGACTTTC. It specifies CASSQTGAGANVLTF.

V usage is TRBV30 and J usage is TRBJ2-7; 7 nucleotides agree with TRBD1. Germline loops: CDR1 GTSNPN, CDR2 SVGIG (reference sequence). The CDR3 runs 14 residues. The ends lost 3 bases at V and 6 bases at J; junction bases unmatched: 11. The CDR3 sequence is CAWSPIAQGSEQYF. The CDR3 bases are TGTGCCTGGAGCCCAATCGCACAGGGGAGCGAGCAGTACTTC.

The chain couples TRBV27 to TRBJ1-2; 10 nucleotides align to TRBD1. From germline, CDR1 is MNHEY and CDR2 SMNVEV (reference sequence). This CDR3 has 14 amino acids. Trimming removed 6 bases from V and 4 bases from J; junction bases left unmatched: 5. The CDR3 loop reads CASRPGQGFYGYTF. As DNA, the CDR3 is TGTGCCAGCAGACCGGGACAGGGGTTCTATGGCTACACCTTC.

The chain recombines TRBV4-2 with TRBJ2-7; 10 nucleotides match TRBD1. The CDR3 extends over 16 amino acids. V was clipped by 0 bases and J by 2 bases; unmatched bases: 4. CDR1 is LGHNA and CDR2 is YNFKEQ in the germline V gene. CDR3 DNA sequence: TGTGCCAGCAGCCAAGAACCTGGACAGGGGGCCTACGAGCAGTACTTC. This gives the protein CASSQEPGQGAYEQYF.

This chain uses TRBV5-6 with TRBJ1-4; TRBD1 agrees at 7 bases. V shed 1 base, J shed 5 bases, and the junction held 5 bases outside the gene matches. Germline V CDR1 and CDR2: SGHDT, YYEEEE. The CDR3 contains 15 residues. This chain's CDR3 is CASSLRRGRNEKLFF. CDR3 DNA sequence: TGTGCCAGCAGCTTGAGGAGGGGGCGAAATGAAAAACTGTTTTTT.

V gene TRBV6-5 combines with J gene TRBJ2-2; D gene uncertain. Germline V gives CDR1 MNHEY, CDR2 SVGAGI. V dropped 3 bases and J dropped 7 bases, with 15 bases sitting between them. The length of the CDR3 is 15 residues. The DNA of the CDR3 is TGTGCCAGCAGTTATTGGAGAGCGATGGGCGGGGAGCTGTTTTTT. Its translation: CASSYWRAMGGELFF.

This chain joins TRBV30 and TRBJ2-2; no definite D call. This CDR3 contains 13 residues. Germline CDR1 and CDR2: GTSNPN and SVGIG (reference sequence). V was shortened by 0 bases and J by 7 bases, with 9 bases between the two germline ends. The CDR3 DNA follows: TGTGCCTGGAGTGTACGAGCGCACGGGGAGCTGTTTTTT. As protein: CAWSVRAHGELFF.

This chain links TRBV9 with TRBJ2-1, with D perhaps matching TRBD2 (6 bases). Germline CDR1 is SGDLS and CDR2 is YYNGEE. V lost 4 bases and J lost 9, with 14 bases in between. This CDR3 contains 13 residues. The CDR3 loop is CASSLSPGGEQFF. The CDR3 coding sequence is TGTGCCAGCAGCCTCAGCCCCGGGGGTGAGCAGTTCTTC.

The chain employs TRBV19 and TRBJ1-5; a possible D gene is TRBD1 (5 bases). This CDR3 comprises 15 residues. Germline CDR1 is LNHDA and CDR2 is SQIVND (reference sequence). The V gene lost 4 bases and the J gene lost 1 base, with 11 bases spanning the gap. CDR3 in amino acids: CASSKAGPSNQPQHF. CDR3 nucleotide sequence: TGTGCCAGTAGTAAGGCGGGGCCAAGCAATCAGCCCCAGCATTTT. Variable domain in full (rest from reference TRBV19 and TRBJ1-5): DGGITQSPKYLFRKEGQNVTLSCEQNLNHDAMYWYRQDPGQGLRLIYYSQIVNDFQKGDIAEGYSVSREKKESFPLTVTSAQKNPTAFYLCASSKAGPSNQPQHFGDGTRLSIL.

The chain recombines TRBV5-1 with TRBJ1-2; 11 bases line up with TRBD1. The CDR3 spans 15 residues. With V trimmed by 0 bases and J by 7 bases, 5 bases remained unmatched. CDR1 SGHRS and CDR2 YFSETQ come from the germline V gene. The CDR3 region has the DNA TGCGCCAGCAGCTTGGCCAGGACAGGGGGCTCTGGCTACACCTTC. Protein sequence: CASSLARTGGSGYTF.

This sequence joins TRBV5-4 and TRBJ2-2; TRBD1 is a possible D gene (5 bases). Deletions cut 0 bases from V and 7 bases from J, with 13 bases between. The germline V gene encodes CDR1 SGHNT and CDR2 YYREEE (reference sequence). The CDR3 totals 15 residues. CDR3 coding DNA: TGTGCCAGCAGCTTGGGGACCCAGGGCGGCGGGGAGCTGTTTTTT. Translated: CASSLGTQGGGELFF.

A remark on this clone: Mismatch with germline at one junction end may stem from a read error. The J gene is TRBJ2-7, the V gene TRBV7-2; 8 nucleotides match TRBD1. There are 13 residues in the CDR3. Germline V lookup: CDR1 SGHTA, CDR2 FQGNSA. CDR3 DNA: TGTGCCAGCAGCTTAGAAGGCGGTAACAGGGGGTCCTTC. Its protein product is CASSLEGGNRGSF.

CDR3: CASSTDRDSGPTEAFF. Written as DNA, the CDR3 is TGTGCCAGCAGCACAGACCGGGACAGTGGCCCCACTGAAGCTTTCTTT. The chain couples TRBV4-2 to TRBJ1-1; 7 bases fit TRBD1. The CDR3 is 16 residues long. Germline trimming cut 5 bases from V and 4 bases from J; bases unmatched to any gene: 13. Germline lookup yields CDR1 LGHNA and CDR2 YNFKEQ.

The rearrangement joins TRBV15 to TRBJ2-1; 7 bases are a match to TRBD2. CDR3 length equals 13 residues. V lost 5 bases and J lost 4; bases outside the gene matches: 2. Germline CDR1 and CDR2: LNHNV and YYDKDF (reference sequence). CDR3 coding DNA: TGTGCCACCAGCCGCGGGGGTTACAATGAGCAGTTCTTC. This codes for CATSRGGYNEQFF.